What follows are 30 T cell receptor beta chains derived from one specimen sequenced in a study of blood T cell repertoires in COVID-19. Sequenced by immunoSEQ multiplex PCR; TCRdb stores in-frame clones only, minus some. The sample includes 260,000 or so clones, 82% of them seen just once. The source material was peripheral blood. Every receptor here comes from a woman in her 70s with acute or convalescent COVID-19.

The chain carries TRBV4-2 and TRBJ1-6; 9 nucleotides agree with TRBD1. The CDR3 is 17 residues long. V gave up 5 bases and J gave up 11 bases; unmatched junction bases: 16. Germline V CDR1 and CDR2: LGHNA, YNFKEQ. The CDR3 nucleotides are TGTGCCAGCAGCTCCCAATCGTTTACAGGGGGCTGGACACCCCTCCACTTT. It is translated as CASSSQSFTGGWTPLHF.

This sequence joins TRBV29-1 and TRBJ1-2; D uncertain. Germline CDR1 is SQVTM and CDR2 is ANQGSEA. The V end lost 4 bases, the J end lost 0 bases, and 9 bases lay between the germline ends. The CDR3 is 13 amino acids. In DNA form, the CDR3 reads TGCAGCGTTGGTTCAGGCACTAACTATGGCTACACCTTC. Its translation is CSVGSGTNYGYTF. Full variable domain (rest looked up from reference TRBV29-1 and TRBJ1-2): SAVISQKPSRDICQRGTSLTIQCQVDSQVTMMFWYRQQPGQSLTLIATANQGSEATYESGFVIDKFPISRPNLTFSTLTVSNMSPEDSSIYLCSVGSGTNYGYTFGSGTRLTVV.

The chain couples TRBV28 to TRBJ1-6; D might be TRBD1 (5 bases). The CDR3 sequence is 16 residues long. Trimming removed 2 bases at V and 9 bases at J, with 17 bases between. Germline CDR1 is MDHEN and CDR2 is SYDVKM. Here the CDR3 reads CASSLSGGAEGSPLHF. In DNA, the CDR3 is TGTGCCAGCAGTTTAAGCGGGGGAGCAGAGGGTTCACCCCTCCACTTT.

V gene TRBV10-1 combines with J gene TRBJ2-1; 8 bases map to TRBD1. Trimming took 11 bases from V and 5 from J; bases not matched to a gene: 14. There are 15 residues in the CDR3. Germline V lookup: CDR1 WNHNN, CDR2 SYGVQD (reference sequence). The chain's CDR3 is CAPHSGGPQDNEQFF. In DNA, the CDR3 is TGCGCCCCCCATTCAGGGGGCCCTCAGGACAATGAGCAGTTCTTC.

This clone has just a few counts. This rearrangement joins TRBV7-2 to TRBJ2-7; 8 positions agree with TRBD1. This CDR3 comprises 15 residues. Germline V gene lookup returns CDR1 SGHTA and CDR2 FQGNSA. Trimming removed 1 base from V and 4 bases from J; junction bases left unmatched: 6. The DNA for the CDR3 is TGTGCCAGCAGCTTAGGGGGACAGGACATATACGAGCAGTACTTC. Protein: CASSLGGQDIYEQYF.

The V gene is TRBV2, the J gene TRBJ1-6; D remains unclear. This CDR3 region has 13 residues. The germline V gene encodes CDR1 SNHLY and CDR2 FYNNEI. V shed 4 bases and J shed 6 bases, with 7 bases lying between them. In DNA form, the CDR3 reads TGTGCCAGCAGTGGGGCAGTTAATTCACCCCTCCACTTT. Encoded protein: CASSGAVNSPLHF.

V and J are TRBV27 and TRBJ1-2, with 10 bases matching TRBD1. V shed 5 bases and J 8 bases; nucleotides not matched to a gene: 17. Germline V lookup: CDR1 MNHEY, CDR2 SMNVEV (reference sequence). The CDR3 has 17 residues. The CDR3 sequence is CASSPRGQGDPLGGYTF. In DNA form, the CDR3 reads TGTGCCAGCAGTCCCCGAGGACAGGGGGACCCTTTAGGGGGCTACACCTTC.

This clone was detected a few times. The chain's CDR3 is CASSQDTGVPNEKLFF. CDR3 nucleotides: TGCGCCAGCAGCCAAGATACGGGGGTTCCTAATGAAAAACTGTTTTTT. The V and J genes are TRBV4-3 and TRBJ1-4, with D maybe TRBD1 (5 bases). CDR3 length: 16 amino acids. Trimming took 0 bases from V and 3 from J, leaving 11 bases between them. Germline V gene data show CDR1 as LGHNA and CDR2 as YSLEER.

The V gene is TRBV19, the J gene TRBJ1-5, with 7 bases lining up with TRBD1. The J segment lost 9 bases and the V segment lost 5 bases, leaving 13 bases of the junction unmatched. The CDR3 totals 15 residues. CDR1 is LNHDA and CDR2 is SQIVND in the germline V gene (reference sequence). CDR3 coding DNA: TGTGCCAGTAGTTTACTCCGGGACAGCGAAATGCCCCAGCATTTT. Its protein product is CASSLLRDSEMPQHF.

The rearrangement joins TRBV3-1 (or the pseudogene TRBV3-2) to TRBJ2-7, with 14 bases fitting TRBD2. The V gene's germline CDR1 is LGHDT and CDR2 YNNKEL (reference sequence). V was pared by 6 bases and J by 1 base, with 5 bases of the junction left unmatched. This CDR3 is 16 amino acids long. As DNA, the CDR3 is TGTGCCAGCAGGCGGACTAGCGGGGGGAGATCCTACGAGCAGTACTTC. It is translated as CASRRTSGGRSYEQYF.

This chain links TRBV27 with TRBJ1-1, with 11 bases matching TRBD1. Germline CDR1 is MNHEY and CDR2 is SMNVEV (reference sequence). This CDR3 spans 15 amino acids. With V trimmed by 2 bases and J by 3 bases, 2 bases remained unmatched. The CDR3 DNA reads as TGTGCCAGCAGTTTAGGGACAGGGGGATACACTGAAGCTTTCTTT. Amino acids: CASSLGTGGYTEAFF.

The chain uses TRBV21-1 and TRBJ1-1. TRBV21-1 is listed as a pseudogene. The CDR3 consists of 12 residues. CDR3 sequence reads: CASRSLNTEAFF. DNA of the CDR3: TGTGCCAGCAGGAGCCTGAACACTGAAGCTTTCTTT.

The rearrangement joins TRBV5-1 to TRBJ1-6; the D gene is possibly TRBD1 (6 bases). The CDR3 has 16 residues. CDR1 is SGHRS, CDR2 YFSETQ, per germline. Trimming stripped 2 bases from V and 6 bases from J, with 15 bases between. CDR3 DNA sequence: TGCGCCAGCAGCTTCGCAACACAGGGTATTAATTCACCCCTCCACTTT. Amino acid sequence: CASSFATQGINSPLHF. The variable domain in full, completed from reference TRBV5-1 and TRBJ1-6, reads KAGVTQTPRYLIKTRGQQVTLSCSPISGHRSVSWYQQTPGQGLQFLFEYFSETQRNKGNFPGRFSGRQFSNSRSEMNVSTLELGDSALYLCASSFATQGINSPLHFGNGTRLTVT.

The chain couples TRBV7-9 to TRBJ2-3; D might be TRBD2 (6 bases). The CDR3 runs 17 residues. CDR1 is SEHNR, CDR2 FQNEAQ, per germline (reference sequence). Trimming took 2 bases from V and 5 from J, leaving 20 bases between them. The CDR3 DNA is TGTGCCAGCAGCTTACCCACTAGCCTCTCGGATGTAGATACGCAGTATTTT. It yields the protein CASSLPTSLSDVDTQYF.

This clone was seen ten or more times. This chain uses TRBV7-2 with TRBJ1-2, with TRBD1 as a possible D gene (5 bases). The germline gives CDR1 SGHTA, CDR2 FQGNSA. This CDR3 has 14 residues. V shed 5 bases and J shed 7 bases, with 17 bases lying between them. CDR3 residues: CASSPRTPQGGYTF. CDR3 nucleotide sequence: TGTGCCAGCAGCCCAAGGACACCCCAGGGTGGCTACACCTTC.

The genes are TRBV7-9 and TRBJ2-1, with D maybe TRBD2 (6 bases). The CDR3 spans 13 residues. The germline gives CDR1 SEHNR, CDR2 FQNEAQ (reference sequence). V shed 7 bases and J shed 7 bases, with 14 bases lying between them. Here the CDR3 DNA reads TGTGCCAGCATGGGGCTAGCGAAAAATGAGCAGTTCTTC. Protein product: CASMGLAKNEQFF.

The chain joins TRBV7-2 to TRBJ2-3, with 8 nucleotides matching TRBD2. The CDR3 consists of 15 residues. The germline CDR1 and CDR2 sequences are SGHTA and FQGNSA. Trimming cost V 6 bases and J 7 bases; bases outside gene matches: 12. The CDR3, as DNA: TGTGCCAGCAGTTACGCCGGGACTAGTCGAAATACGCAGTATTTT. It yields the protein CASSYAGTSRNTQYF. The variable domain in full, completed from reference TRBV7-2 and TRBJ2-3, reads GAGVSQSPSNKVTEKGKDVELRCDPISGHTALYWYRQSLGQGLEFLIYFQGNSAPDKSGLPSDRFSAERTGGSVSTLTIQRTQQEDSAVYLCASSYAGTSRNTQYFGPGTRLTVL.

This clone was recorded only once. Written as DNA, the CDR3 is TGTGCCAGCAGTCTGGACAGGACAACTAATGAAAAACTGTTTTTT. Protein sequence: CASSLDRTTNEKLFF. V and J are TRBV3-1 (or the pseudogene TRBV3-2) and TRBJ1-4; TRBD1 matches at 7 bases. V trimming: 6 bases; J trimming: 0 bases; junction bases outside the gene matches: 4. The germline CDR1 and CDR2 sequences are LGHDT and YNNKEL (reference sequence). The CDR3 spans 15 residues.

This chain links TRBV19 with TRBJ2-7, with D possibly TRBD2 on 5 matching bases. This CDR3 comprises 15 residues. Trimming shortened V by 5 bases and J by 2 bases, and 16 bases separated the two germline ends. Germline CDR1 LNHDA, CDR2 SQIVND (reference sequence). For the CDR3, the DNA is TGTGCCAGTAGTCCCCGGGTGGGAGAACCCTACGAGCAGTACTTC. Protein sequence: CASSPRVGEPYEQYF.

This chain links TRBV5-5 with TRBJ1-5; the D is unclear. Per the germline V gene, CDR1 is SGHKS and CDR2 is YYEKEE (reference sequence). Trimming stripped 4 bases from V and 2 bases from J, with 13 bases between. CDR3 length: 15 amino acids. The DNA of the CDR3 is TGTGCCAGCAGCCGTTACAACCTCGGCAATCAGCCCCAGCATTTT. Translation: CASSRYNLGNQPQHF.

The chain employs TRBV6-5 and TRBJ1-2; no clear D gene. Germline V CDR1 and CDR2: MNHEY, SVGAGI. V lost 7 bases, J lost 0 bases, and 6 bases lay in between. The CDR3 extends over 12 amino acids. CDR3 residues: CASNSPNYGYTF. CDR3 nucleotides: TGTGCCAGCAACTCGCCTAACTATGGCTACACCTTC.

The chain joins TRBV20-1 to TRBJ2-7, with 7 bases aligning to TRBD2. V lost 3 bases, J lost 1 base, and 6 bases stayed unmatched. CDR3 length: 14 residues. From germline, CDR1 is DFQATT and CDR2 SNEGSKA (reference sequence). CDR3 sequence (DNA): TGCAGTGCTAGTGTTAGCGGGTTTTCCTACGAGCAGTACTTC. This encodes CSASVSGFSYEQYF.

The rearrangement uses TRBV29-1 and TRBJ1-1; D is possibly TRBD1 (5 bases). CDR1 is SQVTM and CDR2 is ANQGSEA in the germline V gene. With 2 bases removed from V and 0 bases from J, the gap between germline ends came to 13 bases. CDR3 length equals 15 residues. The CDR3 DNA reads TGCAGCGTTGAAAGCAGGGCTAGGGTGAACACTGAAGCTTTCTTT. This encodes CSVESRARVNTEAFF.

Only one count was recorded for this clone. The chain employs TRBV10-1 and TRBJ1-2; D perhaps matches TRBD1 (5 bases). This CDR3 region has 13 residues. The germline V and J ends were trimmed by 2 bases and 4 bases, with 8 bases remaining between them. Germline V gene sequence: CDR1 WNHNN, CDR2 SYGVQD (reference sequence). CDR3 protein: CASSEAGGYGYTF. The CDR3 nucleotides are TGCGCCAGCAGTGAGGCGGGGGGCTATGGCTACACCTTC.

This clone occurred a few times. The V gene is TRBV4-1, the J gene TRBJ1-2; 8 nucleotides line up with TRBD1. Germline V gene sequence: CDR1 MGHRA, CDR2 YSYEKL. The CDR3 runs to 16 residues. With V trimmed by 2 bases and J by 5 bases, 10 bases remained unmatched. The CDR3 loop reads CASSQTGGVRLYGYTF. CDR3 sequence (DNA): TGCGCCAGCAGCCAAACAGGGGGTGTCCGACTATATGGCTACACCTTC.

This chain joins TRBV6-5 and TRBJ1-1; D is unclear. CDR3 size: 12 residues. Per the germline V gene, CDR1 is MNHEY and CDR2 is SVGAGI. Trimming took off 6 bases at V and 5 bases at J, with 10 bases between the two ends. CDR3 nucleotide sequence: TGTGCCAGCAGGACACAATTGACTGAAGCTTTCTTT. This translates into CASRTQLTEAFF.

The chain uses TRBV7-2 and TRBJ1-3, with D possibly matching TRBD1 (6 bases). Per the germline V gene, CDR1 is SGHTA and CDR2 is FQGNSA. V lost 4 bases and J 2 bases, leaving 24 bases between the germline ends. This CDR3 region has 19 residues. The DNA of the CDR3 is TGTGCCAGCAGCTCCCCAGAGACGACACAGGGATTCGCTGGAAACACCATATATTTT. Translating gives CASSSPETTQGFAGNTIYF.

This CDR3 reads CATSDPSTGYGYTF. As DNA, the CDR3 is TGTGCCACCAGTGATCCTTCGACAGGCTATGGCTACACCTTC. V usage is TRBV24-1 and J usage is TRBJ1-2; D might be TRBD1 (6 bases). Trimming stripped 3 bases from V and 4 bases from J, with 11 bases between. Germline values: CDR1 KGHDR, CDR2 SFDVKD. CDR3 length: 14 residues.

In its sample, this clone was seen once. The J gene is TRBJ2-5, the V gene TRBV5-1; possibly TRBD2 for D (5 bases). This CDR3 is 15 amino acids long. Trimming pared 0 bases from V and 1 base from J, leaving 10 bases between. Looked up from germline, CDR1 is SGHRS and CDR2 is YFSETQ. In DNA, the CDR3 is TGCGCCAGCAGCTTGGGGACTGACCTCCAAGAGACCCAGTACTTC. Translation gives CASSLGTDLQETQYF.

Only a few counts were recorded for this clone. The V and J genes are TRBV3-1 (or the pseudogene TRBV3-2) and TRBJ1-2; D is unclear. There are 15 residues in the CDR3. V was shortened by 1 base and J by 5 bases, with 14 bases between the two germline ends. Per germline, CDR1 LGHDT and CDR2 YNNKEL (reference sequence). The CDR3 DNA is TGTGCCAGCAGCCAAGTTCAAGGAGGAGGTTATGGCTACACCTTC. Protein product: CASSQVQGGGYGYTF.